These 26 T cell receptor beta chains came from one sample sequenced in a study of blood T cell repertoires in COVID-19. The data were produced by immunoSEQ multiplex PCR, yet TCRdb's version contains in-frame clones alone and is incomplete. Of about 73,000 clones in the sample, 65% to 85% were seen once. Material for sequencing was peripheral blood. Receptors originate from a man aged 50-60 years with active COVID-19.

The V gene is TRBV7-9, the J gene TRBJ1-6; 8 bases agree with TRBD1. V lost 4 bases and J lost 7; bases outside the gene matches: 6. The CDR3 sequence is 15 residues long. Germline CDR1 is SEHNR and CDR2 is FQNEAQ (reference sequence). CDR3 in DNA: TGTGCCAGCAGCTCACAGGGGGTTAGGAATTCACCCCTCCACTTT. Translating it yields CASSSQGVRNSPLHF.

The V call is TRBV19, the J call TRBJ2-7; TRBD1 might be the D (7 bases). CDR1 and CDR2 (germline): LNHDA, SQIVND (reference sequence). The CDR3 totals 13 residues. The ends were cut back, 3 bases at V and 3 bases at J, with 9 bases in the middle. CDR3 in DNA: TGTGCCAGTAGTATCCAGGGGGGCTACGAGCAGTACTTC. Protein sequence: CASSIQGGYEQYF.

This clone came up a few times. The chain links TRBV12-5 to TRBJ2-3, with D uncertain. The CDR3 consists of 12 residues. Germline assignment: CDR1 LGHNT and CDR2 FRNRAP. CDR3 loop: CDGPKDTDTQYF. For the CDR3, the DNA is TGTGACGGTCCGAAAGACACAGATACGCAGTATTTT.

The chain employs TRBV27 and TRBJ1-2, with 7 positions matching TRBD1. Germline loops: CDR1 MNHEY, CDR2 SMNVEV (reference sequence). The CDR3 totals 12 residues. The V gene end was trimmed by 6 bases and the J gene end by 6 bases; junction bases not matched to a gene: 4. CDR3 sequence: CASRRQGHGYTF. CDR3 nucleotide sequence: TGTGCCAGCAGACGACAGGGCCATGGCTACACCTTC.

This sequence joins TRBV3-1 (or the pseudogene TRBV3-2) and TRBJ2-1; TRBD2 matches at 9 bases. With V trimmed by 1 base and J by 7 bases, 8 bases remained unmatched. Looked up from germline, CDR1 is LGHDT and CDR2 is YNNKEL (reference sequence). The CDR3 totals 16 residues. In DNA form, the CDR3 reads TGTGCCAGCAGCCAAGCTGGCGGGGGGGCCGGAAATGAGCAGTTCTTC. Its protein product is CASSQAGGGAGNEQFF.

The chain employs TRBV28 and TRBJ2-7; TRBD1 agrees at 7 bases. CDR1 and CDR2 (germline): MDHEN, SYDVKM. V trimming: 4 bases; J trimming: 7 bases; junction bases outside the gene matches: 10. The CDR3 sequence is 14 residues long. The CDR3 DNA follows: TGTGCCAGCAGTTCCACGGACAGGACTTGGGAGCAGTACTTC. Amino acid sequence: CASSSTDRTWEQYF.

The chain recombines TRBV3-1 (or the pseudogene TRBV3-2) with TRBJ2-1; D might be TRBD1 (5 bases). This CDR3 is built from 16 residues. Germline-derived CDR1 and CDR2 are LGHDT and YNNKEL (reference sequence). V shed 5 bases and J shed 2 bases, with 16 bases lying between them. Here the CDR3 reads CASSTLGLRAYNEQFF. The CDR3 coding sequence is TGTGCCAGCAGCACCTTGGGGCTTCGAGCCTACAATGAGCAGTTCTTC.

The chain recombines TRBV15 with TRBJ2-2; 13 nucleotides match TRBD2. This CDR3 contains 16 residues. V lost 7 bases to trimming and J lost 4 bases; unmatched junction nucleotides: 6. CDR1 and CDR2 (germline): LNHNV, YYDKDF (reference sequence). The CDR3 protein is CATKPWTSGSTGELFF. CDR3 in DNA: TGTGCCACCAAGCCTTGGACTAGCGGGAGCACCGGGGAGCTGTTTTTT. The full variable domain, in which reference TRBV15 and TRBJ2-2 provide the parts outside the CDR3, is DAMVIQNPRYQVTQFGKPVTLSCSQTLNHNVMYWYQQKSSQAPKLLFHYYDKDFNNEADTPDNFQSRRPNTSFCFLDIRSPGLGDTAMYLCATKPWTSGSTGELFFGEGSRLTVL.

The V and J genes are TRBV2 and TRBJ2-3, with 12 bases lining up with TRBD2. The CDR3 is 18 amino acids. The germline V gene encodes CDR1 SNHLY and CDR2 FYNNEI. Trimming removed 0 bases from V and 1 base from J; junction bases left unmatched: 5. CDR3 region: CASSEARGLAGRTDTQYF. For the CDR3, the DNA is TGTGCCAGCAGTGAAGCGCGTGGACTAGCGGGGCGCACAGATACGCAGTATTTT.

The J gene is TRBJ2-2, the V gene TRBV4-2; D is possibly TRBD2 (6 bases). Trimming shortened V by 0 bases and J by 2 bases, and 13 bases separated the two germline ends. CDR3 size: 17 residues. From germline, CDR1 is LGHNA and CDR2 YNFKEQ. CDR3 DNA sequence: TGTGCCAGCAGCCAAGATGCGGGGCCCTTAAACACCGGGGAGCTGTTTTTT. Translating gives CASSQDAGPLNTGELFF.

The CDR3 nucleotides are TGTGCCAGTAGTTTACTTAGCGGGAGAATCGCAGATACGCAGTATTTT. This gives the protein CASSLLSGRIADTQYF. V usage is TRBV19 and J usage is TRBJ2-3, with TRBD2 matching 9 bases. The ends lost 5 bases at V and 4 bases at J; junction bases unmatched: 10. This CDR3 contains 16 residues. Germline V lookup: CDR1 LNHDA, CDR2 SQIVND (reference sequence).

This clone appeared once. The V gene is TRBV15, the J gene TRBJ2-7; 8 bases are shared with TRBD1. Germline V gene sequence: CDR1 LNHNV, CDR2 YYDKDF (reference sequence). The V gene end was trimmed by 2 bases and the J gene end by 2 bases; junction bases not matched to a gene: 8. The CDR3 totals 16 residues. CDR3: CATSRTPGQATYEQYF. CDR3 sequence (DNA): TGTGCCACCAGCAGAACCCCGGGACAGGCGACCTACGAGCAGTACTTC.

The chain joins TRBV7-8 to TRBJ2-3; the D gene is possibly TRBD1 (6 bases). The CDR3 is made up of 16 amino acids. Germline V gives CDR1 SGHVS, CDR2 FQNEAQ. Trimming cost V 1 base and J 0 bases, with 11 bases left between them. The DNA of the CDR3 is TGTGCCAGCAGCTTAGTGACAGGACATAGCACAGATACGCAGTATTTT. Its protein is CASSLVTGHSTDTQYF.

The chain recombines TRBV6-5 with TRBJ2-1, with TRBD2 matching 7 bases. The CDR3 extends over 15 amino acids. CDR1 is MNHEY and CDR2 is SVGAGI in the germline V gene. The trim removed 2 bases at V and 14 bases at J, leaving 15 bases unmatched. In DNA, the CDR3 is TGTGCCAGCAGTTACAGGGCGGGAGCTGTGAATGGGAAGTTCTTC. Translation gives CASSYRAGAVNGKFF.

This chain connects TRBV27 to TRBJ2-1; 15 bases fit TRBD2. CDR1 is MNHEY and CDR2 is SMNVEV in the germline V gene (reference sequence). This CDR3 is built from 14 residues. The ends lost 4 bases at V and 15 bases at J; junction bases unmatched: 7. CDR3 sequence (DNA): TGTGCCAGCAGTTCACGGACTAGCGGGAGGGCATGGTTCTTC. It codes for CASSSRTSGRAWFF.

This rearrangement joins TRBV4-3 to TRBJ2-1; 10 bases match TRBD2. V dropped 1 base and J dropped 9; count of bases not matched to a gene: 6. The CDR3 has 15 residues. CDR1 and CDR2 (germline): LGHNA, YSLEER. In nucleotides, the CDR3 is TGCGCCAGCAGCCAAGTTCCTAGCGGGGGATTTGAGCAGTTCTTC. Translated, it gives CASSQVPSGGFEQFF.

This clone was seen ten or more times. The chain employs TRBV7-2 and TRBJ2-3; D is unclear. The length of the CDR3 is 11 residues. Germline-derived CDR1 and CDR2 are SGHTA and FQGNSA. The ends were cut back, 4 bases at V and 6 bases at J, with 5 bases in the middle. CDR3 in amino acids: CASSYSDTQYF. The CDR3, as DNA: TGTGCCAGCAGCTACTCCGATACGCAGTATTTT.

This clone is categorized as medium-sized. The J gene is TRBJ2-1, the V gene TRBV12-3 or TRBV12-4, with D tentatively TRBD2 (6 bases). V was clipped by 1 base and J by 8 bases, with 6 bases between them. The CDR3 runs to 12 residues. The chain's CDR3 is CASSLGGDEQFF. Here the CDR3 DNA reads TGTGCCAGCAGTTTAGGGGGGGATGAGCAGTTCTTC.

The gene calls are TRBV11-2 and TRBJ1-2, with no clear D. Trimming took 0 bases from V and 5 from J, leaving 7 bases between them. CDR1 is SGHAT and CDR2 is FQNNGV in the germline V gene. The CDR3 runs 13 residues. CDR3 sequence: CASSLDGPYGYTF. The CDR3 bases are TGTGCCAGCAGCTTAGATGGCCCGTATGGCTACACCTTC.

The chain couples TRBV19 to TRBJ2-3; perhaps TRBD1 as D (6 bases). Germline values: CDR1 LNHDA, CDR2 SQIVND (reference sequence). The CDR3 is 15 residues long. The V and J ends lost 4 bases and 0 bases respectively, with 11 bases between them. In nucleotides, the CDR3 is TGTGCCAGTAGTACCAGGGGAACTAGCACAGATACGCAGTATTTT. Translation: CASSTRGTSTDTQYF.

CDR3 sequence reads: CASSIEIYQPQHF. The CDR3 nucleotides read TGTGCCAGTAGTATTGAGATTTATCAGCCCCAGCATTTT. The chain recombines TRBV19 with TRBJ1-5; D unclear. Trimming stripped 3 bases from V and 5 bases from J, with 8 bases between. The CDR3 length is 13 residues. The germline gives CDR1 LNHDA, CDR2 SQIVND (reference sequence).

This chain uses TRBV19 with TRBJ1-5, with a tentative D call TRBD1 (6 bases). The CDR3 covers 14 residues. The germline V and J ends were trimmed by 5 bases and 1 base, with 9 bases remaining between them. The germline CDR1 and CDR2 sequences are LNHDA and SQIVND (reference sequence). The CDR3 DNA reads TGTGCCAGTAGTTTTCAGGGGAGCAATCAGCCCCAGCATTTT. Protein product: CASSFQGSNQPQHF.

This clone was counted a single time. The chain employs TRBV6-6 and TRBJ1-4; 7 bases match TRBD1. CDR1 and CDR2 (germline): MNHNY, SVGAGI (reference sequence). The CDR3 contains 15 residues. V was clipped by 6 bases and J by 4 bases; unmatched bases: 8. CDR3 loop: CASSPHRDSNEKLFF. Written as DNA, the CDR3 is TGTGCCAGCAGCCCACACCGGGACAGTAATGAAAAACTGTTTTTT.

This clone was recorded a few times. The gene calls are TRBV7-8 and TRBJ1-2, with no clear D. CDR3 length: 12 amino acids. Germline CDR1 is SGHVS and CDR2 is FQNEAQ. V dropped 5 bases and J dropped 6 bases, with 10 bases sitting between them. The CDR3 region is CASSPIENGYTF. The CDR3 coding sequence is TGTGCCAGCAGCCCCATTGAGAATGGCTACACCTTC.

This clone was seen a single time. J is TRBJ2-2 and V is TRBV5-1; TRBD1 matches at 9 bases. This CDR3 is built from 16 residues. Germline V gene data show CDR1 as SGHRS and CDR2 as YFSETQ. V lost 4 bases to trimming and J lost 2 bases; unmatched junction nucleotides: 6. The CDR3 coding sequence is TGCGCCAGCAGCGACCGGGACAGGGCCAACACCGGGGAGCTGTTTTTT. It translates to CASSDRDRANTGELFF.

The genes are TRBV3-1 (or the pseudogene TRBV3-2) and TRBJ2-3; the D gene is possibly TRBD2 (6 bases). Looked up from germline, CDR1 is LGHDT and CDR2 is YNNKEL (reference sequence). Trimming took off 0 bases at V and 5 bases at J, with 15 bases between the two ends. The CDR3 runs 16 residues. The CDR3 region is CASSQDKGGGGDTQYF. The CDR3 region has the DNA TGTGCCAGCAGCCAAGATAAAGGTGGGGGAGGAGATACGCAGTATTTT.